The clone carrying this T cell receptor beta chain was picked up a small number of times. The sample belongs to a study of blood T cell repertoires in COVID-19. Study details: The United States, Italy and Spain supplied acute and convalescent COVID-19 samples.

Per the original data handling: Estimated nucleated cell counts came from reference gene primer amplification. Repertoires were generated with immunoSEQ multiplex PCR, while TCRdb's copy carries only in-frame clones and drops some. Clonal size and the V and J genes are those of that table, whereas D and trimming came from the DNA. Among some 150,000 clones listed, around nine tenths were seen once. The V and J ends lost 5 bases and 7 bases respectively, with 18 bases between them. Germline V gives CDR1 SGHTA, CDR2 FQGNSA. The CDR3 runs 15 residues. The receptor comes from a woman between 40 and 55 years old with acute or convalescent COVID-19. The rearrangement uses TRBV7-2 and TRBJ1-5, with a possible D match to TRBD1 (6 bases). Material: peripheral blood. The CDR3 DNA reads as TGTGCCAGCAGCCCATTAGGGGGGGCGCGACAGCCCCAGCATTTT. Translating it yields CASSPLGGARQPQHF.